Listed below are T cell receptor beta chains from one sample, sequenced in a study of T-cell memory formation after mild COVID-19. TCRdb passed the 5' RACE reads through MiXCR, listing each CDR3 protein once. There are approximately 270,000 distinct CDR3 sequences in the sample; 15% to 20% occur only once, and less than 30% lies in the top ten. Source material: PBMCs or a T cell subset sorted from them (not recorded which). The receptor source for this set is a man between 18 and 35 years old who had mild COVID-19 (a few samples of this study predate the infection). Cell type and time point are not known. CDR3s include the opening cysteine and the closing phenylalanine or tryptophan. D genes are given only for firm matches. For some rows the clone size is stated as once, few or many, or as a class when expanded; others skip it.

v_gene	abundance	j_gene	d_gene	CDR3aa	CDR3nt
TRBV7-8	few	TRBJ2-5	TRBD1	CASRADRGTVRGETQYF	TGTGCCAGCAGGGCGGACAGGGGTACTGTTAGGGGAGAGACCCAGTACTTC
TRBV7-2	.	TRBJ2-1	.	CASSLARGRVSYNEQFF	TGTGCCAGCAGCTTAGCGCGGGGCAGGGTCTCCTACAATGAGCAGTTCTTC
TRBV11-2	few	TRBJ2-1	.	CASSLEWDPNNEQFF	TGTGCCAGCAGCTTAGAATGGGACCCGAACAATGAGCAGTTCTTC
TRBV4-3	few	TRBJ1-2	TRBD1	CASSQLTGVDYGYTF	TGCGCCAGCAGCCAGTTGACAGGGGTCGACTATGGCTACACCTTC
TRBV5-1	.	TRBJ1-2	.	CASSLEGGASGYTF	TGCGCCAGCAGCTTGGAAGGGGGGGCCAGTGGCTACACCTTC
TRBV7-3	.	TRBJ1-3	.	CASSLGGGRAGNTIYF	TGTGCCAGCAGCTTAGGCGGAGGCAGGGCTGGAAACACCATATATTTT
TRBV3-1	many	TRBJ2-1	.	CASSQSHPRDEQFF	TGTGCCAGCAGCCAATCCCACCCTAGGGATGAGCAGTTCTTC
TRBV20-1	few	TRBJ2-5	TRBD1	CSAFNRGTNQETQYF	TGCAGTGCCTTTAACAGGGGCACAAACCAAGAGACCCAGTACTTC
TRBV11-2	.	TRBJ1-2	TRBD1	CASSPIKGATHPGGYTF	TGTGCCAGCAGCCCGATTAAGGGGGCGACCCACCCGGGAGGCTACACCTTC
TRBV5-6	few	TRBJ1-1	.	CASTLGNLTGRYMNTEAFF	TGTGCCAGCACCTTGGGAAACCTCACAGGGCGTTACATGAACACTGAAGCTTTCTTT
TRBV4-1	many	TRBJ1-3	.	CASSRGVARNSGNTIYF	TGCGCCAGCAGCCGTGGGGTGGCGCGAAACTCTGGAAACACCATATATTTT
TRBV6-1	.	TRBJ2-5	.	CASSEAEGQGDVTQYF	TGTGCCAGCAGTGAAGCGGAGGGGCAGGGGGATGTGACCCAGTACTTC
TRBV5-1	few	TRBJ1-2	.	CASSLGRAYGYTF	TGCGCCAGCAGCCTGGGACGGGCCTATGGCTACACCTTC
TRBV7-2	.	TRBJ2-7	.	CASSLVDTDYEQYF	TGTGCCAGCAGCTTAGTGGACACCGACTACGAGCAGTACTTC
TRBV28	.	TRBJ1-4	.	CASSSQSEKLFF	TGTGCCAGCAGTTCCCAGTCCGAAAAACTGTTTTTT
TRBV7-2	many	TRBJ2-1	.	CASSLLGLTTYNEQFF	TGTGCCAGCAGCTTATTGGGCCTAACGACTTACAATGAGCAGTTCTTC
TRBV4-3	few	TRBJ1-1	TRBD1	CASSQDRGNAEAFF	TGCGCCAGCAGCCAAGACAGGGGGAACGCTGAAGCTTTCTTT
TRBV6-2/TRBV6-3	.	TRBJ1-6	.	CASSYWNSPLHF	TGTGCCAGCAGTTACTGGAATTCACCCCTCCACTTT
TRBV28	many	TRBJ1-6	TRBD1	CASSLSTGQGVNSPLHF	TGTGCCAGCAGTTTAAGTACCGGACAGGGGGTAAATTCACCCCTCCACTTT
TRBV18	.	TRBJ1-1	TRBD1	CASSPQGADTEAFF	TGTGCCAGCTCGCCGCAGGGGGCGGACACTGAAGCTTTCTTT
TRBV4-1	few	TRBJ1-4	.	CASSQGHSQEKLFF	TGCGCCAGCAGCCAGGGTCACAGTCAAGAAAAACTGTTTTTT
TRBV3-1	few	TRBJ2-4	.	CASSPRNAGDAKNIQYF	TGTGCCAGCAGCCCCCGGAATGCAGGGGACGCCAAAAACATTCAGTACTTC
TRBV6-5	once	TRBJ2-7	TRBD1	CASSYKSTGSYEQYF	TGTGCCAGCAGTTACAAGTCGACAGGGAGCTACGAGCAGTACTTC
TRBV6-2/TRBV6-3	few	TRBJ2-5	TRBD1	CASNGQGGTAQYF	TGTGCCAGCAACGGACAGGGAGGAACGGCCCAGTACTTC
TRBV6-2/TRBV6-3	many	TRBJ2-1	.	CASSYQGDNEQFF	TGTGCCAGCAGTTACCAAGGGGACAATGAGCAGTTCTTC
TRBV18	few	TRBJ1-2	.	CASSPQRQRYGYTF	TGTGCCAGCTCACCACAAAGACAGCGCTATGGCTACACCTTC
TRBV9	.	TRBJ2-5	.	CASSVATGGPQETQYF	TGTGCCAGCAGCGTAGCTACGGGGGGCCCGCAAGAGACCCAGTACTTC
TRBV6-2/TRBV6-3	many	TRBJ2-7	TRBD1	CASSWTGYEQYF	TGTGCCAGCAGTTGGACAGGCTACGAGCAGTACTTC
TRBV7-8	few	TRBJ2-3	.	CASSLGPRAYTDTQYF	TGTGCCAGCAGCTTAGGTCCGCGGGCCTACACAGATACGCAGTATTTT
TRBV5-6	few	TRBJ2-1	.	CASSWPGPNSYNEQFF	TGTGCCAGCAGCTGGCCGGGGCCGAACTCCTACAATGAGCAGTTCTTC
TRBV6-5	.	TRBJ2-7	.	CASSYGLSYEQYF	TGTGCCAGCAGTTACGGGCTCAGCTACGAGCAGTACTTC
TRBV20-1	.	TRBJ1-1	.	CSARGVVGRNTEAFF	TGCAGTGCGAGGGGGGTGGTGGGGCGGAACACTGAAGCTTTCTTT
TRBV12-3/TRBV12-4	few	TRBJ2-2	.	CASTAGAGELFF	TGTGCCAGCACGGCAGGGGCCGGGGAGCTGTTTTTT
TRBV11-2	.	TRBJ2-7	.	CASSHSAGPSYEQYF	TGTGCCAGCAGCCATTCGGCGGGGCCGTCCTACGAGCAGTACTTC
TRBV28	.	TRBJ2-1	.	CASSLRGWRNEQFF	TGTGCCAGCAGTTTACGCGGCTGGCGGAATGAGCAGTTCTTC
TRBV12-3/TRBV12-4	.	TRBJ1-1	.	CASNRVGTEAFF	TGTGCCAGCAACAGGGTCGGCACTGAAGCTTTCTTT
TRBV5-1	.	TRBJ2-2	.	CASNPLAPNTGELFF	TGCGCCAGCAACCCGCTAGCCCCGAACACCGGGGAGCTGTTTTTT
TRBV5-1	.	TRBJ2-3	.	CASSFPIEQAGDTQYF	TGCGCCAGCAGCTTCCCCATAGAACAGGCGGGAGATACGCAGTATTTT
TRBV7-9	.	TRBJ1-2	TRBD1	CASSLASPRTGRGYTF	TGTGCCAGCAGCTTAGCGTCCCCCCGGACAGGGCGCGGCTACACCTTC
TRBV6-5	few	TRBJ2-6	.	CASGGGGSGANVLTF	TGTGCCAGCGGTGGAGGGGGCTCTGGGGCCAACGTCCTGACTTTC